This record covers a single T cell receptor beta chain. These data come from a study of blood T cell repertoires in COVID-19. Study in general: Samples taken during acute and convalescent COVID-19 were collected in the United States, Italy and Spain. The cDNA or gDNA used as material had been derived from T cells, B-cell-depleted T cells, or PBMCs.

Seattle's enrolled individuals joined amid active infection and were then monitored longitudinally. In the original analysis: Amplification of reference gene primers was used by the study to estimate nucleated cell counts. Only in-frame clones appear in the TCRdb table, and some are missing; sequencing was by immunoSEQ multiplex PCR. V and J calls and clone size come straight from that table; D and trimming were deduced from the DNA. The sample lists tens of thousands of clones, 90% seen once, with 5.5% to 8% in the top ten. V dropped 1 base and J dropped 13; count of bases not matched to a gene: 14. This CDR3 contains 16 residues. Germline CDR1 reads SGHRS; CDR2 reads YFSETQ.

The clonotype originates from a man in his late teens or twenties with COVID-19, enrolled during active disease. V gene TRBV5-1 combines with J gene TRBJ1-2; 12 nucleotides line up with TRBD1. Sequenced material: peripheral blood. In DNA, the CDR3 is TGCGCCAGCAGCTTGTATCCCCCGGGACAGGGGGCTTGGATCACCTTC. This translates into CASSLYPPGQGAWITF.